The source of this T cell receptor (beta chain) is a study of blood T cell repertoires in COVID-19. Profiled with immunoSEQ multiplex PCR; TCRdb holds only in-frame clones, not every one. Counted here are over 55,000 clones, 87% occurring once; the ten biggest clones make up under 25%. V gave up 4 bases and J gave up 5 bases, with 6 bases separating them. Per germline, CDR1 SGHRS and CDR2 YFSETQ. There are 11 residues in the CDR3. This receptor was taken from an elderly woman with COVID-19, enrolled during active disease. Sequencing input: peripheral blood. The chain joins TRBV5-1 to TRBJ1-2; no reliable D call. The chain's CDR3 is CASSPGYGYTF. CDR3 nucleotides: TGCGCCAGCAGCCCGGGGTATGGCTACACCTTC. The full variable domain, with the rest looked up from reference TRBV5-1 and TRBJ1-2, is KAGVTQTPRYLIKTRGQQVTLSCSPISGHRSVSWYQQTPGQGLQFLFEYFSETQRNKGNFPGRFSGRQFSNSRSEMNVSTLELGDSALYLCASSPGYGYTFGSGTRLTVV.